What follows is one T cell receptor beta chain and its context. Its cognate antigen is unknown. The V end lost 5 bases, the J end lost 0 bases, and 7 bases lay between the germline ends. This CDR3 is built from 12 residues. The germline CDR1 and CDR2 sequences are GTSNPN and SVGIG (reference sequence). Measured with immunoSEQ multiplex PCR; TCRdb has only the in-frame clones, and not every one. Of some 83,000 clones detected, 94% appear once; the ten largest clones hold approximately 3.6%. The sample comes from a study of cytomegalovirus exposure and HLA in healthy donors. Study findings and constraints: High sensitivity and specificity were reportedly achieved when the classifier diagnosed cytomegalovirus status. There were a few CMV-associated chains whose specificity for CMV antigens was confirmed in vitro.

The sample comprised PBMCs. The J gene is TRBJ1-1, the V gene TRBV30; a weak D match, TRBD1 (5 bases). The receptor was derived from a woman between 18 and 29 years old in good health and CMV-seropositive. In DNA form, the CDR3 reads TGTGCCTGGGACAGATTGAACACTGAAGCTTTCTTT. This translates into CAWDRLNTEAFF.